This entry lists 15 T cell receptor beta chains sequenced from one sample in a study of blood T cells in healthy people across ages. PCR was performed a second time for about 7 to 11 cycles using a sample-barcoded 5' primer and a J-beta primer mix. TCRdb called the 5' RACE reads again in MiXCR, with one record for every CDR3 protein. The sample includes roughly 700,000 distinct CDR3 sequences, 25% of them seen just once. This sample also belongs to another study, concerning T cells of mothers and their children.

The source material was blood. The receptors shown here come from a boy younger than 18 in good health.

The chain couples TRBV3-1 to TRBJ1-4; D uncertain. Germline CDR1 LGHDT, CDR2 YNNKEL (reference sequence). Trimming stripped 0 bases from V and 3 bases from J, with 14 bases between. The CDR3 totals 17 residues. CDR3: CASSQDPPRGSNEKLFF. The DNA for the CDR3 is TGTGCCAGCAGCCAAGATCCGCCCCGCGGGTCTAATGAAAAACTGTTTTTT.

This clonotype was picked up a small number of times. The chain has TRBV5-6 and TRBJ1-2, with 9 bases lining up with TRBD1. The CDR3 contains 16 residues. V trimming: 4 bases; J trimming: 4 bases; junction bases outside the gene matches: 11. Germline V CDR1 and CDR2: SGHDT, YYEEEE. The CDR3 DNA reads TGTGCCAGCAGCGCGGGGGGACAGGGCTATGGCTATGGCTACACCTTC. It yields the protein CASSAGGQGYGYGYTF.

This clonotype showed up just a few times. The J gene is TRBJ1-2, the V gene TRBV3-1; no definite D call. V dropped 3 bases and J dropped 7 bases, with 12 bases sitting between them. The germline V gene encodes CDR1 LGHDT and CDR2 YNNKEL (reference sequence). This CDR3 has 13 amino acids. The CDR3 region has the DNA TGTGCCAGCAGCCAGAGGATTCATAGTGGCTACACCTTC. It translates to CASSQRIHSGYTF.

The sample holds a few counts of this clonotype. The J gene is TRBJ2-5, the V gene TRBV3-1, with a tentative D call TRBD2 (6 bases). Deletions cut 3 bases from V and 2 bases from J, with 10 bases between. CDR3 length equals 14 residues. Germline loops: CDR1 LGHDT, CDR2 YNNKEL (reference sequence). The CDR3 spells CASSHTSRQETQYF. CDR3 sequence (DNA): TGTGCCAGCAGCCACACTAGCCGTCAAGAGACCCAGTACTTC.

This clonotype came up a few times. The V gene is TRBV28, the J gene TRBJ2-4, with D perhaps matching TRBD1 (5 bases). This CDR3 region has 12 residues. V lost 8 bases and J lost 6, with 11 bases in between. The germline V gene encodes CDR1 MDHEN and CDR2 SYDVKM. In nucleotides, the CDR3 is TGTGCCAGCCGAAAGGGGCTAAACATTCAGTACTTC. Protein product: CASRKGLNIQYF.

This chain uses TRBV29-1 with TRBJ1-1; D is possibly TRBD1 (5 bases). Between the trimmed V and J ends, which lost 3 bases and 0 bases, there was a span of 11 bases. The CDR3 consists of 14 residues. Looked up from germline, CDR1 is SQVTM and CDR2 is ANQGSEA. The CDR3, as DNA: TGCAGCGTTGATATCGCAGGGATGAACACTGAAGCTTTCTTT. Translated: CSVDIAGMNTEAFF.

This clonotype was detected a few times. This chain joins TRBV15 and TRBJ2-3, with 7 bases aligning to TRBD1. Germline CDR1 is LNHNV and CDR2 is YYDKDF (reference sequence). J gave up 6 bases and V 3 bases, and 3 bases lay outside the gene matches. There are 13 residues in the CDR3. CDR3: CATSRPRGDTQYF. CDR3 nucleotides: TGTGCCACCAGCAGGCCCAGGGGGGATACGCAGTATTTT.

The V gene is TRBV12-5, the J gene TRBJ1-1; perhaps TRBD1 as D (5 bases). CDR1 and CDR2 (germline): LGHNT, FRNRAP. V was trimmed by 7 bases and J by 6 bases, leaving 12 bases between them. This CDR3 is 12 amino acids long. CDR3 DNA: TGTGCTAGTGTGGGGGGTTTGGCTGAAGCTTTCTTT. Its translation is CASVGGLAEAFF. Variable domain in full (rest from reference TRBV12-5 and TRBJ1-1): DARVTQTPRHKVTEMGQEVTMRCQPILGHNTVFWYRQTMMQGLELLAYFRNRAPLDDSGMPKDRFSAEMPDATLATLKIQPSEPRDSAVYFCASVGGLAEAFFGQGTRLTVV.

This clonotype was observed a handful of times. J is TRBJ2-5 and V is TRBV4-2; no clear D. The J call is doubtful: the DNA matches TRBJ2-7 better. CDR1 is LGHNA, CDR2 YNFKEQ, per germline. The CDR3 is 13 amino acids. Here the CDR3 DNA reads TGTGCCAGCAGCCAAGTACTTGGGAACGAGCAGTACTTC. Its translation is CASSQVLGNEQYF.

This clonotype was picked up a small number of times. CDR3 loop: CASSGGTSVSEQYF. DNA of the CDR3: TGTGCCAGCAGCGGGGGGACTAGTGTTTCCGAGCAGTACTTC. The J gene is TRBJ2-7, the V gene TRBV9; 8 nucleotides match TRBD2. The ends lost 3 bases at V and 6 bases at J; junction bases unmatched: 8. There are 14 residues in the CDR3. In germline, CDR1 is SGDLS, CDR2 YYNGEE.

This clonotype was found a few times. The chain is built from TRBV3-1 and TRBJ1-3; D gene ambiguous. V was shortened by 0 bases and J by 5 bases, with 11 bases between the two germline ends. Germline V CDR1 and CDR2: LGHDT, YNNKEL (reference sequence). CDR3 length: 15 residues. CDR3 sequence: CASSQEGINRNTIYF. DNA of the CDR3: TGTGCCAGCAGCCAAGAGGGGATCAATAGAAACACCATATATTTT.

This clonotype was observed a handful of times. This rearrangement joins TRBV5-1 to TRBJ2-5; D ambiguous. The DNA end lines up better with TRBJ2-7; the J call may be wrong. There are 14 residues in the CDR3. Per the germline V gene, CDR1 is SGHRS and CDR2 is YFSETQ. As DNA, the CDR3 is TGCGCCAGCAGCCCCCCGGACGCCTCCTACGAGCAGTACTTC. Protein: CASSPPDASYEQYF.

This clonotype was detected many times. The V call is TRBV4-1, the J call TRBJ2-1; 10 bases are shared with TRBD2. The CDR3 sequence is 15 residues long. Per the germline V gene, CDR1 is MGHRA and CDR2 is YSYEKL. Trimming at V came to 0 bases and at J to 12 bases, leaving 8 bases not matched to a gene. The CDR3 sequence: CASSQEASGGYRQFF. The DNA for the CDR3 is TGCGCCAGCAGCCAAGAGGCTAGCGGGGGATATAGGCAGTTCTTC.

The chain joins TRBV19 to TRBJ2-7; 11 bases align to TRBD2. V dropped 5 bases and J dropped 4; count of bases not matched to a gene: 4. Germline CDR1 is LNHDA and CDR2 is SQIVND (reference sequence). The CDR3 totals 14 residues. In DNA, the CDR3 is TGTGCCAGTAGTGTGACTAGCGGGGATTACGAGCAGTACTTC. Its translation is CASSVTSGDYEQYF.

The rearrangement uses TRBV11-3 and TRBJ1-2, with TRBD1 matching over 7 bases. J gave up 7 bases and V 4 bases, and 6 bases lay outside the gene matches. The CDR3 spans 13 residues. Germline lookup yields CDR1 SGHNT and CDR2 YENEEA. The CDR3 loop is CASSSDAGGGYTF. CDR3 bases: TGTGCCAGCAGCTCCGACGCAGGGGGTGGCTACACCTTC.